This TCR beta chain was captured by sequencing in a study of OX40 agonist ivuxolimab in advanced cancers. Profiled with immunoSEQ multiplex PCR; TCRdb holds only in-frame clones, not every one. The sample yields approximately 69,000 clones, 86% seen once. Trimming took off 6 bases at V and 2 bases at J, with 14 bases between the two ends. This CDR3 comprises 13 residues. The germline V gene encodes CDR1 SQVTM and CDR2 ANQGSEA. The sample consisted of CD4+ or CD8+ T cells sorted from blood, taken in a trial of the OX40 agonist ivuxolimab. The rearrangement uses TRBV29-1 and TRBJ2-7; TRBD1 is a possible D gene (6 bases). The receptor comes from an adult with an advanced solid tumor such as melanoma, head and neck, liver or kidney cancer. The CDR3 spells CSVSRGITYEQYF. The CDR3 bases are TGCAGCGTCTCAAGGGGGATCACCTACGAGCAGTACTTC.